These 18 T cell receptor beta chains came from one sample sequenced in a study of prognosis after radiotherapy for stage I lung cancer. With two-round multiplex PCR, TCR beta CDR3 sequences were amplified from genomic DNA. Primers were specific to each TRBV and TRBJ gene in first-round PCR. Via MiXCR, TCRdb re-called the multiplex PCR reads, giving one row per CDR3 protein. Of fewer than 40,000 distinct CDR3 sequences listed, roughly a third were seen once; the top ten hold 16%. Sequenced here: PBMCs, sampled before or after stereotactic body radiation therapy (not recorded which). These receptors all come from a donor over 45 with non-small cell lung cancer.

This clonotype was seen a few times. This chain links TRBV6-1 with TRBJ2-2, with 10 bases aligning to TRBD1. Per the germline V gene, CDR1 is MNHNS and CDR2 is SASEGT. The CDR3 totals 14 residues. The V and J ends lost 7 bases and 3 bases, in that order; junction bases with no gene match: 2. DNA for the CDR3: TGTGCCAGCAAGGGACAGGGGTACACCGGGGAGCTGTTTTTT. The encoded protein is CASKGQGYTGELFF.

The gene calls are TRBV20-1 and TRBJ2-2; weak D call: TRBD1 (6 bases). CDR1 and CDR2 from the germline V gene are DFQATT and SNEGSKA (reference sequence). This CDR3 has 14 amino acids. Trimming took 2 bases from V and 6 from J, leaving 13 bases between them. CDR3 in amino acids: CSARWYRVAGELFF. The CDR3, as DNA: TGCAGTGCTAGATGGTACAGGGTGGCCGGGGAGCTGTTTTTT.

The chain links TRBV6-1 to TRBJ1-2; TRBD1 matches at 8 bases. Trimming cost V 5 bases and J 7 bases; bases outside gene matches: 9. The CDR3 has 14 amino acids. CDR1 is MNHNS and CDR2 is SASEGT in the germline V gene. The CDR3 DNA follows: TGTGCCAGCAGTAAGGGACAGGAGGGGAGTGGCTACACCTTC. Amino acids: CASSKGQEGSGYTF.

This clonotype was picked up many times. The V and J genes are TRBV25-1 and TRBJ2-5; 14 positions match TRBD2. The V gene end was trimmed by 5 bases and the J gene end by 4 bases; junction bases not matched to a gene: 3. The CDR3 sequence is 15 residues long. Germline V gene lookup returns CDR1 MGHDK and CDR2 SYGVNS. The CDR3 sequence is CASSKGLAGGETQYF. DNA for the CDR3: TGTGCCAGCAGTAAAGGACTAGCGGGGGGAGAGACCCAGTACTTC.

On this clonotype: At one end, the junction sequence differs from germline, possibly due to a read error. The chain combines TRBV6-2 or TRBV6-3 with TRBJ1-5; D is unclear. The CDR3 consists of 13 residues. Germline CDR1 is MNHEY and CDR2 is SVGEGT. CDR3 sequence (DNA): TGTGCCAGCAGTCCGGACGGAGCCCATCCCCAGCATTTC. Translating it yields CASSPDGAHPQHF.

The CDR3 reads CASSEQGLASDTQYF. In nucleotides, the CDR3 is TGCGCCAGCAGCGAACAGGGACTAGCGAGCGATACGCAGTATTTT. This chain links TRBV5-1 with TRBJ2-3; 10 positions agree with TRBD2. With 4 bases clipped from V and 6 bases from J, the junction kept 8 bases outside the gene matches. This CDR3 has 15 amino acids. Germline assignment: CDR1 SGHRS and CDR2 YFSETQ.

V gene TRBV20-1 combines with J gene TRBJ2-7; the D gene is possibly TRBD2 (6 bases). This CDR3 has 14 amino acids. The germline V and J ends were trimmed by 0 bases and 4 bases, with 13 bases remaining between them. Germline CDR1 reads DFQATT; CDR2 reads SNEGSKA (reference sequence). CDR3 nucleotides: TGCAGTGCTAGAGATCGGGACTTTCTTTACGAGCAGTACTTC. This codes for CSARDRDFLYEQYF.

The chain recombines TRBV5-1 with TRBJ1-4, with 7 nucleotides matching TRBD1. CDR3 length: 17 amino acids. CDR1 is SGHRS, CDR2 YFSETQ, per germline. V trimming: 0 bases; J trimming: 3 bases; junction bases outside the gene matches: 8. The CDR3 here is CASSLDTPTGSNEKLFF. DNA for the CDR3: TGCGCCAGCAGCTTGGATACACCGACAGGGTCTAATGAAAAACTGTTTTTT.

The chain is built from TRBV6-9 and TRBJ1-1; D is unresolved. Trimming left V 4 bases short and J 1 base short, with 10 bases between. Germline V gene lookup returns CDR1 MNHGY and CDR2 SVAAGI. CDR3 length: 14 amino acids. CDR3 DNA sequence: TGTGCCAGCAGTTCTAGTGCAGGGAACACTGAAGCTTTCTTT. The encoded protein is CASSSSAGNTEAFF.

The chain uses TRBV5-1 and TRBJ2-1, with 8 nucleotides matching TRBD2. This CDR3 comprises 14 residues. V lost 9 bases to trimming and J lost 8 bases; unmatched junction nucleotides: 13. The germline CDR1 and CDR2 sequences are SGHRS and YFSETQ. The CDR3 DNA reads TGCGCCAACCTAAACGGGGGGGTTCTCCATGAGCAGTTCTTC. It is translated as CANLNGGVLHEQFF.

Many counts were recorded for this clonotype. The chain combines TRBV3-1 with TRBJ2-7; D might be TRBD2 (6 bases). This CDR3 has 14 residues. V lost 5 bases, J lost 0 bases, and 11 bases lay in between. Looked up from germline, CDR1 is LGHDT and CDR2 is YNNKEL (reference sequence). CDR3 nucleotide sequence: TGTGCCAGCAGCGAAGGAGGGAGCTCCTACGAGCAGTACTTC. This encodes CASSEGGSSYEQYF.

This clonotype came up many times. The genes are TRBV19 and TRBJ1-5; 8 positions agree with TRBD1. The germline CDR1 and CDR2 sequences are LNHDA and SQIVND (reference sequence). The length of the CDR3 is 16 residues. Trimming cost V 0 bases and J 4 bases; bases outside gene matches: 5. The CDR3: CASSIDGGQGNQPQHF. The DNA of the CDR3 is TGTGCCAGTAGTATAGATGGAGGACAGGGAAATCAGCCCCAGCATTTT.

This clonotype was counted many times. The chain recombines TRBV18 with TRBJ2-2, with a weak D call TRBD2 (5 bases). The CDR3 loop spans 17 amino acids. From germline, CDR1 is KGHSH and CDR2 LQKENI. Trimming took 3 bases from V and 1 from J, leaving 15 bases between them. In DNA form, the CDR3 reads TGTGCCAGCTCACCCTCGAGCGGCAGGTTGAACACCGGGGAGCTGTTTTTT. Protein product: CASSPSSGRLNTGELFF.

This clonotype was observed many times. This chain links TRBV20-1 with TRBJ2-1; tentative D call: TRBD2 (6 bases). CDR3 length: 14 residues. The ends were cut back, 4 bases at V and 7 bases at J, with 17 bases in the middle. CDR1 and CDR2 from the germline V gene are DFQATT and SNEGSKA (reference sequence). The CDR3 here is CSAIDGREWNEQFF. The CDR3 nucleotides are TGCAGTGCTATCGACGGGAGAGAATGGAATGAGCAGTTCTTC.

This clonotype was recorded at least ten times. The germline gene is not matched at one end of the junction; a read error may be the cause. The V gene is TRBV3-1, the J gene TRBJ2-1, with D possibly being TRBD2 (7 bases). The germline V gene has CDR1 LGHDT and CDR2 YNNKEL (reference sequence). The CDR3 has 16 amino acids. CDR3 nucleotide sequence: TGTGCCAGCAGCCAATTTCGCGGGGGCTCCCACAATGAGCAGTTCTTC. This codes for CASSQFRGGSHNEQFF.

There are many counts of this clonotype. V is TRBV7-9 and J is TRBJ2-1; D is uncertain. This CDR3 is 15 amino acids long. Per the germline V gene, CDR1 is SEHNR and CDR2 is FQNEAQ (reference sequence). V dropped 5 bases and J dropped 0 bases, with 11 bases sitting between them. The CDR3, as DNA: TGTGCCAGCAGCCTCCAGTCAGGCTCCTACAATGAGCAGTTCTTC. Protein product: CASSLQSGSYNEQFF. Using reference TRBV7-9 and TRBJ2-1 for the parts outside the CDR3, the full variable domain is DTGVSQNPRHKITKRGQNVTFRCDPISEHNRLYWYRQTLGQGPEFLTYFQNEAQLEKSRLLSDRFSAERPKGSFSTLEIQRTEQGDSAMYLCASSLQSGSYNEQFFGPGTRLTVL.

This clonotype was counted ten times or more. The chain links TRBV4-1 to TRBJ2-3; no definite D call. Germline V lookup: CDR1 MGHRA, CDR2 YSYEKL. There are 17 residues in the CDR3. V lost 1 base, J lost 0 bases, and 14 bases lay in between. DNA of the CDR3: TGCGCCAGCAGCCAAGTGCTACGGGCAACGAGCACAGATACGCAGTATTTT. It specifies CASSQVLRATSTDTQYF.

The sample holds many counts of this clonotype. The genes are TRBV11-3 and TRBJ1-1; no clear D gene. The CDR3 runs to 14 residues. Trimming took off 0 bases at V and 0 bases at J, with 5 bases between the two ends. Germline V gene sequence: CDR1 SGHNT, CDR2 YENEEA. The CDR3 nucleotides read TGTGCCAGCAGCTTAGATGTACTGAACACTGAAGCTTTCTTT. Its translation is CASSLDVLNTEAFF. The whole variable domain, remainder taken from reference TRBV11-3 and TRBJ1-1, is EAGVVQSPRYKIIEKKQPVAFWCNPISGHNTLYWYLQNLGQGPELLIRYENEEAVDDSQLPKDRFSAERLKGVDSTLKIQPAELGDSAVYLCASSLDVLNTEAFFGQGTRLTVV.